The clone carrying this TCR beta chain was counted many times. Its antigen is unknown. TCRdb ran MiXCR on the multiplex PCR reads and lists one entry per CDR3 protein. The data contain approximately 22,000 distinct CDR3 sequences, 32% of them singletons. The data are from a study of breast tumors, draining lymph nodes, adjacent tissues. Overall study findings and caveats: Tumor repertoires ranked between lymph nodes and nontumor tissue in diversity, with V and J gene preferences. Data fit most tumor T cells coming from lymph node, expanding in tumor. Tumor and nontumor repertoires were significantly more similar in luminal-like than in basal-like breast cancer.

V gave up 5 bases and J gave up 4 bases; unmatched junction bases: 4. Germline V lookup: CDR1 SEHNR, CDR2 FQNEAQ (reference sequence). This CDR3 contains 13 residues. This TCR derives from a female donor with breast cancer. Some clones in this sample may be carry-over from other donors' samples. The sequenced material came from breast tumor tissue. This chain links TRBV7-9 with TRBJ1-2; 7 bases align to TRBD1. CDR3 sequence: CASSPTGTYGYTF. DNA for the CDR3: TGTGCCAGCAGCCCGACAGGGACCTATGGCTACACCTTC.